This T cell receptor (beta chain) was found in a study of patients and donors after allogeneic stem cell transplantation. TCRdb independently ran MiXCR on the RT-PCR reads; one entry per CDR3 protein. The sample has hundreds of thousands of distinct CDR3 sequences, roughly 17% seen once. Deletions cut 2 bases from V and 2 bases from J, with 14 bases between. The germline V gene has CDR1 SEHNR and CDR2 FQNEAQ (reference sequence). The CDR3 runs 16 residues. The sequenced sample consisted of blood, either unsorted or a sorted T cell fraction (not recorded which). V gene TRBV7-9 combines with J gene TRBJ2-3; no clear D gene. This receptor was obtained from a human donor who was either an allogeneic HSCT recipient or a stem cell or donor lymphocyte infusion donor (not recorded which). It is not recorded whose cells these are; they may come from a transplant donor. The DNA of the CDR3 is TGTGCCAGCAGCTTAAGCCCGGGCAAGTACACAGATACGCAGTATTTT. This translates into CASSLSPGKYTDTQYF.